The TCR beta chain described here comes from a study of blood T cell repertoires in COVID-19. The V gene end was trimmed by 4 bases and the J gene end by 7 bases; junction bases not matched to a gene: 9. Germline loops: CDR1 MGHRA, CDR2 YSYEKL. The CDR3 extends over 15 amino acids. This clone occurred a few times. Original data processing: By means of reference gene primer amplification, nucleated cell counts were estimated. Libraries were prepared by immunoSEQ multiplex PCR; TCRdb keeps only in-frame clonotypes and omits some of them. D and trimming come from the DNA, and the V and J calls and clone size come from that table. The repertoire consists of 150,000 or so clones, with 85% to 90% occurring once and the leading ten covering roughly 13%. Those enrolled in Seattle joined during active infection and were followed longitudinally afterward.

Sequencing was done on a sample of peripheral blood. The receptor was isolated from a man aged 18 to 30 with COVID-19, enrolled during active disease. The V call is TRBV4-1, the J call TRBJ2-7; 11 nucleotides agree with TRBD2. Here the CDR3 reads CASSPQLAGASEQYF. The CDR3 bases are TGCGCCAGCAGCCCCCAACTAGCGGGAGCGAGTGAGCAGTACTTC.